This TCR beta chain was obtained from a study of blood T cell repertoires in COVID-19. For the study at large: Material from acute and convalescent COVID-19 was sourced from the United States, Italy and Spain. Nucleic acid was either cDNA or gDNA, and it came from T cells, B-cell-depleted T cells, or PBMCs.

This clone showed up just once. The protocol was immunoSEQ multiplex PCR, while the TCRdb copy is restricted to in-frame clones and leaves out a portion. Of some 70,000 clones detected, more than 80% appear once; the ten largest clones hold about 8%. The sequence was obtained from a man between 25 and 39 years old with acute or convalescent COVID-19. Sequencing input: peripheral blood.

CDR3 residues: CASSLGRVAQPQHF. DNA for the CDR3: TGTGCCAGCAGCTTAGGCCGGGTAGCTCAGCCCCAGCATTTT. The V and J genes are TRBV13 and TRBJ1-5; D is unclear. V was pared by 0 bases and J by 6 bases, with 9 bases between. CDR1 and CDR2 from the germline V gene are PRHDT and FYEKMQ (reference sequence). The CDR3 runs 14 residues.